These 13 T cell receptor beta chains share one sample of origin, sequenced in a study of blood T cells in healthy people across ages. With a J-beta primer mix and a sample-barcoded 5' primer, a second PCR ran about 7 to 12 cycles. Each CDR3 protein gets one entry after TCRdb re-called the 5' RACE reads with MiXCR. The sample lists some 1.7 million distinct CDR3 sequences, about 30% occurring once. Sequencing used blood. The source of these receptors is a woman aged 30 to 39 in good health.

V and J are TRBV20-1 and TRBJ2-1; TRBD2 is a possible D gene (6 bases). Germline CDR1 DFQATT, CDR2 SNEGSKA (reference sequence). V was shortened by 4 bases and J by 2 bases, with 12 bases between the two germline ends. The CDR3 length is 14 residues. The CDR3 bases are TGCAGTGCTATACGGGAGTCAGCCTACAATGAGCAGTTCTTC. Amino acid sequence: CSAIRESAYNEQFF.

About this clonotype: This may come from a read error, since a much larger clone is one base off. This chain links TRBV12-3 or TRBV12-4 with TRBJ2-7; TRBD1 agrees at 8 bases. The CDR3 covers 14 residues. The CDR3 here is CVSSWTGLSYEQYF. The DNA for the CDR3 is TGTGTCAGCAGTTGGACAGGGTTATCCTACGAGCAGTACTTC.

The CDR3 coding sequence is TGCAGCGCCCTCGGTACGGACAACACTGAAGCTTTCTTT. Residues: CSALGTDNTEAFF. The chain is built from TRBV29-1 and TRBJ1-1; D unclear. Germline V gene data show CDR1 as SQVTM and CDR2 as ANQGSEA. V gave up 7 bases and J gave up 2 bases, with 14 bases separating them. This CDR3 comprises 13 residues. Variable domain in full (rest from reference TRBV29-1 and TRBJ1-1): SAVISQKPSRDICQRGTSLTIQCQVDSQVTMMFWYRQQPGQSLTLIATANQGSEATYESGFVIDKFPISRPNLTFSTLTVSNMSPEDSSIYLCSALGTDNTEAFFGQGTRLTVV.

V usage is TRBV20-1 and J usage is TRBJ2-2; perhaps D is TRBD1 or TRBD2 (5 bases each). The germline gives CDR1 DFQATT, CDR2 SNEGSKA (reference sequence). Trimming took off 0 bases at V and 4 bases at J, with 12 bases between the two ends. The CDR3 is 15 residues long. CDR3 DNA: TGCAGTGCTAGAGATTACGGGACGGCCACCGGGGAGCTGTTTTTT. It specifies CSARDYGTATGELFF.

In regard to this clonotype: This may stem from a read error, because a much larger clone lies one nucleotide away. This chain connects TRBV5-1 to TRBJ2-1, with D possibly being TRBD1 (6 bases). The CDR3 has 15 amino acids. Germline lookup yields CDR1 SGHRS and CDR2 YFSETQ. The germline V and J ends were trimmed by 4 bases and 10 bases, with 21 bases remaining between them. CDR3 loop: CASSTYRELSYEQFF. The CDR3 DNA follows: TGCGCCAGCAGCACGTACAGGGAATTGTCCTACGAGCAGTTCTTC.

The J gene is TRBJ1-2, the V gene TRBV12-3 or TRBV12-4, with 8 bases lining up with TRBD1. V lost 0 bases and J lost 5; bases outside the gene matches: 14. This CDR3 spans 18 amino acids. For the CDR3, the DNA is TGTGCCAGCAGTTTAGCGACCGAATATTGGACAGGGAAGTATGGCTACACCTTC. Translating it yields CASSLATEYWTGKYGYTF.

The rearrangement joins TRBV9 to TRBJ2-1, with TRBD2 as a possible D gene (6 bases). With 4 bases removed from V and 13 bases from J, the gap between germline ends came to 12 bases. CDR1 is SGDLS and CDR2 is YYNGEE in the germline V gene. The CDR3 totals 11 residues. In DNA form, the CDR3 reads TGTGCCAGCAGCAATCGCGGGGTTCAGTTCTTC. Its translation: CASSNRGVQFF.

The chain uses TRBV29-1 and TRBJ2-4; 8 positions match TRBD2. Germline V gene data show CDR1 as SQVTM and CDR2 as ANQGSEA. V trimming: 7 bases; J trimming: 13 bases; junction bases outside the gene matches: 15. This CDR3 region has 13 residues. The CDR3 protein is CSGWTSRDNEQYF. In DNA form, the CDR3 reads TGCAGCGGGTGGACTAGCAGGGACAATGAGCAGTACTTC.

This clonotype was seen ten or more times. The gene calls are TRBV29-1 and TRBJ2-7; tentative D call: TRBD1 (5 bases). V was clipped by 3 bases and J by 4 bases, with 13 bases between them. The CDR3 consists of 13 residues. Germline values: CDR1 SQVTM, CDR2 ANQGSEA. This chain's CDR3 is CSVEDGSGYEQYF. DNA of the CDR3: TGCAGCGTTGAGGATGGGTCAGGGTACGAGCAGTACTTC.

Of note for this clonotype: A clone one base away is much larger, so this may be a read error. The V and J genes are TRBV12-5 and TRBJ2-4; TRBD2 aligns across 11 bases. The CDR3 is 19 residues long. Looked up from germline, CDR1 is LGHNT and CDR2 is FRNRAP. This chain's CDR3 is CTSGLTGTSGFLAKNIQYF. DNA for the CDR3: TGTACTAGTGGTTTGACTGGGACTAGCGGATTCCTAGCCAAAAACATTCAGTACTTC. Full variable domain (rest looked up from reference TRBV12-5 and TRBJ2-4): DARVTQTPRHKVTEMGQEVTMRCQPILGHNTVFWYRQTMMQGLELLAYFRNRAPLDDSGMPKDRFSAEMPDATLATLKIQPSEPRDSAVYFCTSGLTGTSGFLAKNIQYFGAGTRLSVL.

A word on this clonotype: One end of the junction fails to match germline, which may point to a read error. The V call is TRBV29-1, the J call TRBJ2-1; TRBD2 matches 7 bases. Germline loops: CDR1 SQVTM, CDR2 ANQGSEA. This CDR3 is built from 14 residues. CDR3 sequence (DNA): TGCAGCACAACCTTAGCGGGCGCCCACAATGAGCAGTGCTTC. Its protein product is CSTTLAGAHNEQCF.

This clonotype was counted only a few times. The rearrangement uses TRBV4-1 and TRBJ2-1, with a weak D call TRBD2 (7 bases). V lost 4 bases to trimming and J lost 5 bases, with 27 bases between them. This CDR3 has 19 amino acids. Germline CDR1 and CDR2: MGHRA and YSYEKL. The DNA for the CDR3 is TGCGCCAGCAGCCTATTCGCTCGCGTAGGGGGGGCCTCTCACAATGAGCAGTTCTTC. Its protein is CASSLFARVGGASHNEQFF.

This clonotype occurred a few times. This chain uses TRBV5-4 with TRBJ2-1, with D perhaps matching TRBD2 (5 bases). Germline CDR1 SGHNT, CDR2 YYREEE (reference sequence). CDR3 length: 16 residues. V was cut by 3 bases and J by 5 bases, with 18 bases left in between. The CDR3 region is CASSSRFGVADNEQFF. The CDR3 bases are TGTGCCAGCAGCTCCCGGTTCGGGGTGGCCGACAATGAGCAGTTCTTC.